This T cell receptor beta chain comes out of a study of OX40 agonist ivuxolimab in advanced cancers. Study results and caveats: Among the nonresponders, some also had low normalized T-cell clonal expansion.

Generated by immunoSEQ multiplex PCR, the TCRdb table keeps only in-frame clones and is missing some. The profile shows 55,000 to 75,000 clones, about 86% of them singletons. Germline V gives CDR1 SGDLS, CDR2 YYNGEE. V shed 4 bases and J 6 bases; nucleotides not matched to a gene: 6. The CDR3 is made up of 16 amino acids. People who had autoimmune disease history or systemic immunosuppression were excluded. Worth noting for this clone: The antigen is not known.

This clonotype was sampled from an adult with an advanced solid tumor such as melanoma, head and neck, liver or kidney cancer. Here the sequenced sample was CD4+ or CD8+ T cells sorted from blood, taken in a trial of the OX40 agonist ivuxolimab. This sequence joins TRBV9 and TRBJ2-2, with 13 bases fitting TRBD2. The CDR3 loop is CASSTRTSGSSGELFF. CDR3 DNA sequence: TGTGCCAGCAGCACCCGGACTAGCGGGAGTTCCGGGGAGCTGTTTTTT.